Described below is a single T cell receptor (beta chain) sequence and its context. Its antigen remains unknown. Germline values: CDR1 SGHDT, CDR2 YYEEEE. CDR3 length: 13 residues. Trimming removed 4 bases from V and 9 bases from J, with 14 bases in between. This sample was included in a study of CD8 T cells in ankylosing spondylitis. General study results and limits: Among TCR beta sequences, a motif of under 10 highly homologous variants appeared characteristic of ankylosing spondylitis blood. The authors reported significant enrichment of disease-linked clones in matched ankylosing spondylitis synovial fluid. Previous work reported some of these motif variants in the synovial fluid and blood of reactive arthritis. In peripheral blood, disease-linked CD8+ clones occurred at relatively low frequencies.

Quantitative molecular-barcoded 5'-RACE generated the TCR beta libraries. TCRdb re-analysed the 5' RACE reads in MiXCR, keeping a single row per CDR3 protein. The table records roughly 90,000 distinct CDR3 sequences, roughly 9% of them present only once. The sequence derives from a male donor with ankylosing spondylitis. The chain links TRBV5-6 to TRBJ2-4, with D perhaps TRBD2 (6 bases). The specimen was blood, either unsorted or a sorted T cell fraction (not recorded which). CDR3 loop: CASSLLAEGIQYF. In DNA form, the CDR3 reads TGTGCCAGCAGCCTTTTAGCGGAGGGCATTCAGTACTTC.